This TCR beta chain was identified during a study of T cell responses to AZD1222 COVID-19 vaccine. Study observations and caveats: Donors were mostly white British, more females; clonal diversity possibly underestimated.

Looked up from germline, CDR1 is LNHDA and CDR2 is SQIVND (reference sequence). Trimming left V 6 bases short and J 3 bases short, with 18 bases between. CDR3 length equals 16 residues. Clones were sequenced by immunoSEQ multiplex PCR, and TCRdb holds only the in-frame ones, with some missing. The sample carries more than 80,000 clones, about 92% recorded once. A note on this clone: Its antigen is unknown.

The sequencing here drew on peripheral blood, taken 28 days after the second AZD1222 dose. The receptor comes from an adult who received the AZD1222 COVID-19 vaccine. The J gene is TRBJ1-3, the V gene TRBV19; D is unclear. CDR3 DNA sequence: TGTGCCAGTAGCGATCGGACTGGCTTAATTGGAAACACCATATATTTT. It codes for CASSDRTGLIGNTIYF.